The entry that follows covers one TCR beta chain sequence. This clone was observed a handful of times. Its antigen specificity is not known. Base quality data are lacking; no much larger clone is found one base away. The entry originates in a study of blood T cell repertoires in COVID-19 (dated by TCRdb to 2020 to 2021). Context from the whole study: Collaborator samples came from the United States, Italy and Spain and covered acute and convalescent phases of COVID-19. The prospective study material was composed of cDNA or gDNA derived from T cells, B-cell-depleted T cells, or PBMCs. Subjects who had been exposed to COVID-19, were actively infected with it, or had recovered from it provided the deeply sampled blood TCRbeta repertoires that made up the dataset. The repertoires were released in a freely available public database meant as a resource for research on the immune response to SARS-CoV-2. Samples came from the ongoing ImmuneRACE study (first 160 participants) plus 1,254 subjects from 6 global collaborators. Nearly every sample came with metadata listing a de-identified subject ID, COVID-19 status, age in years and sex. Where HLA class I and class II types were available, the types were taken from metadata supplied by the sample provider, not from assay-based typing.

Reading the germline V gene gives CDR1 SNHLY and CDR2 FYNNEI. Measured from the cysteine to the phenylalanine, the CDR3 is 13 residues long. Left in the record is the CDR3 DNA by itself, 39 bases read in frame from the first base. V is cut by 8 bases and J by 3 bases, and the space between the germline ends is 14 bases. Whole blood was collected in K2EDTA tubes by collaborating institutions according to the institutions' own protocols. Collaborator samples were shipped for TCRbeta analysis as frozen whole blood, isolated PBMCs, or DNA extracted from either sample type. What the research found in general, with its limitations: How much clinical and demographic metadata was included differed by source and by participant, and the metadata was provided uncurated.

The immunoSEQ Assay, a bias-controlled multiplex PCR, was used to amplify TCRbeta CDR3 regions from genomic DNA. As for the authors' bioinformatics: The number of nucleated cells in each sample was estimated from the amplification of reference gene primers within the assay. Sequence reads were collapsed and filtered to measure the absolute abundance of every unique TCRbeta CDR3 rearrangement. For each sample, productive Simpson clonality was calculated as the square root of Simpson's diversity index over productive rearrangements. TCRdb re-hosts the immuneACCESS table, in-frame sequences only. Its copies lack some clones; in the studies checked, an unresolved V gene accounts for under half of them, and the cause for the rest is not known. Clone size and the V and J calls come from that table; the DNA yielded D and trimming. This sample holds about 400,000 clones; around nine tenths were observed only once. The ten biggest clones cover less than 3.5% of the sample.

This clonotype originated in a human donor in a cohort sampled during active COVID-19. Rearrangement joined TRBV2 to TRBJ2-7; possibly the D gene is TRBD1, per 6 matching bases. The sample was peripheral blood. The CDR3 has the sequence CASDKTGYYEQYF. The nucleotide sequence reads as follows: TGTGCCAGCGATAAAACAGGGTACTACGAGCAGTACTTC.